This entry lists 26 T cell receptor beta chains sequenced from one sample in a study of T cell clones after liver transplantation. The repertoire was sequenced with immunoSEQ multiplex PCR; TCRdb's copy has only in-frame clones and lacks some. The sample yields about 75,000 clones, roughly 80% seen once. The starting material was CD4+ T cells from blood, obtained around 48 months after liver transplant. The receptors were gathered from a human patient who received a liver transplant. Part of the T cell pool may stem from the graft donor.

This clone occurred a few times. The chain joins TRBV27 to TRBJ2-5, with TRBD2 matching over 7 bases. Looked up from germline, CDR1 is MNHEY and CDR2 is SMNVEV (reference sequence). V was clipped by 6 bases and J by 4 bases; unmatched bases: 8. There are 14 residues in the CDR3. The CDR3 DNA sequence: TGTGCCAGCAGACCCGATCGGGGGGTAGAGACCCAGTACTTC. It specifies CASRPDRGVETQYF.

The gene calls are TRBV2 and TRBJ2-7, with a possible D match to TRBD2 (6 bases). The germline V gene has CDR1 SNHLY and CDR2 FYNNEI. Trimming left V 7 bases short and J 5 bases short, with 12 bases between. The CDR3 sequence is 12 residues long. CDR3 residues: CASIRERNEQYF. For the CDR3, the DNA is TGTGCCAGCATACGGGAGCGGAACGAGCAGTACTTC.

The chain employs TRBV18 and TRBJ2-3; the D gene is possibly TRBD2 (6 bases). CDR3 size: 15 residues. Germline assignment: CDR1 KGHSH and CDR2 LQKENI. V was pared by 3 bases and J by 0 bases, with 10 bases between. The CDR3 loop reads CASSPPGLSTDTQYF. In nucleotides, the CDR3 is TGTGCCAGCTCACCGCCGGGACTTAGCACAGATACGCAGTATTTT. Using reference TRBV18 and TRBJ2-3 for the parts outside the CDR3, the full variable domain is NAGVMQNPRHLVRRRGQEARLRCSPMKGHSHVYWYRQLPEEGLKFMVYLQKENIIDESGMPKERFSAEFPKEGPSILRIQQVVRGDSAAYFCASSPPGLSTDTQYFGPGTRLTVL.

The chain recombines TRBV11-2 with TRBJ2-2; 8 bases map to TRBD1. Germline values: CDR1 SGHAT, CDR2 FQNNGV. CDR3 size: 15 residues. Trimming cost V 6 bases and J 5 bases; bases outside gene matches: 8. CDR3 region: CASSKTGGRTGELFF. The CDR3 DNA follows: TGTGCCAGCAGTAAAACAGGGGGAAGGACCGGGGAGCTGTTTTTT.

The chain carries TRBV19 and TRBJ2-1, with D perhaps TRBD2 (7 bases). V was shortened by 8 bases and J by 2 bases, with 13 bases between the two germline ends. Germline loops: CDR1 LNHDA, CDR2 SQIVND (reference sequence). The CDR3 spans 14 residues. CDR3 residues: CASPRGGAYNEQFF. For the CDR3, the DNA is TGTGCCAGTCCAAGAGGGGGGGCCTACAATGAGCAGTTCTTC. The complete variable domain, with remaining parts taken from reference TRBV19 and TRBJ2-1, reads DGGITQSPKYLFRKEGQNVTLSCEQNLNHDAMYWYRQDPGQGLRLIYYSQIVNDFQKGDIAEGYSVSREKKESFPLTVTSAQKNPTAFYLCASPRGGAYNEQFFGPGTRLTVL.

The V call is TRBV10-3, the J call TRBJ2-1; D remains unclear. This CDR3 has 11 residues. Trimming cost V 3 bases and J 10 bases, with 7 bases left between them. Looked up from germline, CDR1 is ENHRY and CDR2 is SYGVKD. DNA of the CDR3: TGTGCCATCAGTGAAATGGGAGAGCAGTTCTTC. It codes for CAISEMGEQFF.

The genes are TRBV7-6 and TRBJ2-5; TRBD1 matches 7 bases. Per the germline V gene, CDR1 is SGHVS and CDR2 is FNYEAQ. Trimming took 5 bases from V and 5 from J; bases not matched to a gene: 5. The CDR3 spans 13 residues. DNA for the CDR3: TGTGCCAGCAGCACAGGGGTTCGGGAGACCCAGTACTTC. This sequence encodes CASSTGVRETQYF.

The CDR3 nucleotides are TGTGCCAGCAGGTACGGGACAGGGAATGGCTACACCTTC. Encoded protein: CASRYGTGNGYTF. V gene TRBV2 combines with J gene TRBJ1-2, with 9 bases matching TRBD1. This CDR3 contains 13 residues. Looked up from germline, CDR1 is SNHLY and CDR2 is FYNNEI. The trim removed 6 bases at V and 6 bases at J, leaving 5 bases unmatched.

The chain recombines TRBV28 with TRBJ1-2; 7 bases align to TRBD1. Germline V CDR1 and CDR2: MDHEN, SYDVKM. V trimming: 5 bases; J trimming: 4 bases; junction bases outside the gene matches: 7. This CDR3 region has 14 residues. The CDR3 here is CASSVQGSGYGYTF. Written as DNA, the CDR3 is TGTGCCAGCAGTGTACAGGGGTCGGGCTATGGCTACACCTTC.

The genes are TRBV30 and TRBJ1-1, with D possibly matching TRBD1 (6 bases). V was shortened by 2 bases and J by 8 bases, with 15 bases between the two germline ends. CDR3 size: 13 residues. The V gene's germline CDR1 is GTSNPN and CDR2 SVGIG (reference sequence). The CDR3: CAWSLTQGFEAFF. In nucleotides, the CDR3 is TGTGCCTGGAGTCTAACACAGGGTTTCGAAGCTTTCTTT.

The chain uses TRBV6-5 and TRBJ2-7; tentatively, D is TRBD1 or TRBD2 (5 bases each). Germline assignment: CDR1 MNHEY and CDR2 SVGAGI. The CDR3 spans 14 residues. V was shortened by 2 bases and J by 5 bases, with 13 bases between the two germline ends. CDR3 nucleotide sequence: TGTGCCAGCAGTTACCGGGACCCGCCCCACGAGCAGTACTTC. It translates to CASSYRDPPHEQYF.

This clone was recorded once. The chain is built from TRBV6-5 and TRBJ1-5; 10 bases align to TRBD1. This CDR3 comprises 15 residues. V was clipped by 5 bases and J by 6 bases; unmatched bases: 7. Germline V gives CDR1 MNHEY, CDR2 SVGAGI. This CDR3 is CASSPGTGVRQPQHF. CDR3 coding DNA: TGTGCCAGCAGTCCCGGGACAGGGGTACGTCAGCCCCAGCATTTT.

About this clone itself: Other DNA sequences from this sample encode an identical CDR3 as well. The chain has TRBV5-1 and TRBJ2-1, with D possibly being TRBD1 (6 bases). The CDR3 has 13 amino acids. V was cut by 1 base and J by 7 bases, with 9 bases left in between. CDR1 and CDR2 from the germline V gene are SGHRS and YFSETQ. The CDR3 protein is CASSLSRGNEQFF. The CDR3, as DNA: TGCGCCAGCAGCTTGTCCAGGGGAAATGAGCAGTTCTTC.

The chain has TRBV13 and TRBJ2-1; D possibly corresponds to TRBD2 (6 bases). Trimming removed 2 bases at V and 7 bases at J, with 15 bases between. CDR1 PRHDT and CDR2 FYEKMQ come from the germline V gene (reference sequence). The CDR3 contains 15 residues. The CDR3 here is CASSLRTAGRNEQFF. The CDR3 DNA follows: TGTGCCAGCAGCTTACGGACGGCTGGGAGGAATGAGCAGTTCTTC. Based on the CDR3 plus reference TRBV13 and TRBJ2-1, the full variable domain is AAGVIQSPRHLIKEKRETATLKCYPIPRHDTVYWYQQGPGQDPQFLISFYEKMQSDKGSIPDRFSAQQFSDYHSELNMSSLELGDSALYFCASSLRTAGRNEQFFGPGTRLTVL.

The chain links TRBV18 to TRBJ2-7; D is perhaps TRBD2 (6 bases). This CDR3 has 15 residues. The germline gives CDR1 KGHSH, CDR2 LQKENI. Trimming stripped 2 bases from V and 5 bases from J, with 16 bases between. The CDR3 coding sequence is TGTGCCAGCTCACCATCGGCAGGGAGGTTTGACGAGCAGTACTTC. Protein product: CASSPSAGRFDEQYF.

The J gene is TRBJ2-3, the V gene TRBV7-9; TRBD1 is a possible D gene (5 bases). In germline, CDR1 is SEHNR, CDR2 FQNEAQ (reference sequence). The ends were cut back, 1 base at V and 6 bases at J, with 14 bases in the middle. The CDR3 sequence is 15 residues long. As DNA, the CDR3 is TGTGCCAGCAGCTTAGATCAGGGCAGGTCCGATACGCAGTATTTT. Its protein is CASSLDQGRSDTQYF.

The rearrangement links TRBV19 to TRBJ2-7; 7 bases fit TRBD2. From germline, CDR1 is LNHDA and CDR2 SQIVND (reference sequence). The CDR3 runs 14 residues. V trimming: 6 bases; J trimming: 6 bases; junction bases outside the gene matches: 11. In DNA, the CDR3 is TGTGCCAGTAGCGGGGGGTTGGTTCGGGGCGAGCAGTACTTC. The encoded protein is CASSGGLVRGEQYF.

The V gene is TRBV19, the J gene TRBJ2-6; D tentatively reads TRBD1 or TRBD2 (5 bases each). There are 16 residues in the CDR3. V lost 10 bases, J lost 0 bases, and 16 bases lay in between. Germline lookup yields CDR1 LNHDA and CDR2 SQIVND (reference sequence). For the CDR3, the DNA is TGTGCCACAGTCCAACGGGGCAACTCTGGGGCCAACGTCCTGACTTTC. Amino acid sequence: CATVQRGNSGANVLTF.

The gene calls are TRBV18 and TRBJ1-3; TRBD1 is a possible D gene (6 bases). Germline V gene sequence: CDR1 KGHSH, CDR2 LQKENI. CDR3 length equals 14 residues. V was trimmed by 2 bases and J by 2 bases, leaving 7 bases between them. The CDR3 region is CASSPTGTGNTIYF. CDR3 coding DNA: TGTGCCAGCTCACCAACAGGGACTGGAAACACCATATATTTT.

The J gene is TRBJ1-5, the V gene TRBV5-4; no definite D call. V was clipped by 2 bases and J by 5 bases, with 5 bases between them. The CDR3 contains 12 residues. Germline CDR1 reads SGHNT; CDR2 reads YYREEE (reference sequence). The DNA for the CDR3 is TGTGCCAGCAGCTTCCCGGATCAGCCCCAGCATTTT. This translates into CASSFPDQPQHF.

This clone was detected a few times. V usage is TRBV15 and J usage is TRBJ1-5; unclear D gene. The length of the CDR3 is 13 residues. Looked up from germline, CDR1 is LNHNV and CDR2 is YYDKDF (reference sequence). V was cut by 0 bases and J by 5 bases, with 5 bases left in between. CDR3 residues: CATSRDNDQPQHF. CDR3 sequence (DNA): TGTGCCACCAGCAGAGATAACGATCAGCCCCAGCATTTT.

CDR3 sequence reads: CASSLSGGWNQPQHF. CDR3 coding DNA: TGTGCCAGCAGTTTGTCCGGGGGCTGGAATCAGCCCCAGCATTTT. V is TRBV28 and J is TRBJ1-5; TRBD1 is a possible D gene (6 bases). CDR3 size: 15 residues. The germline V and J ends were trimmed by 3 bases and 4 bases, with 13 bases remaining between them. Germline values: CDR1 MDHEN, CDR2 SYDVKM. Supplemented by reference TRBV28 and TRBJ1-5, the full variable domain reads DVKVTQSSRYLVKRTGEKVFLECVQDMDHENMFWYRQDPGLGLRLIYFSYDVKMKEKGDIPEGYSVSREKKERFSLILESASTNQTSMYLCASSLSGGWNQPQHFGDGTRLSIL.

V usage is TRBV7-3 and J usage is TRBJ2-3, with D tentatively TRBD2 (5 bases). CDR3 length: 12 amino acids. V gave up 5 bases and J gave up 4 bases, with 7 bases separating them. Germline V CDR1 and CDR2: SGHTA, FQGTGA. In nucleotides, the CDR3 is TGTGCCAGCAGCAAGGGAGCAGATACGCAGTATTTT. Translation: CASSKGADTQYF.

This chain joins TRBV4-3 and TRBJ2-1, with TRBD1 matching 7 bases. CDR1 and CDR2 from the germline V gene are LGHNA and YSLEER. The ends lost 4 bases at V and 8 bases at J; junction bases unmatched: 11. The CDR3 totals 15 residues. The CDR3 sequence: CASSLRQGPGHEQFF. The CDR3 DNA reads as TGCGCCAGCAGCCTCCGACAGGGCCCAGGGCATGAGCAGTTCTTC.

The V call is TRBV11-2, the J call TRBJ2-1, with D possibly being TRBD1 (6 bases). V was cut by 5 bases and J by 2 bases, with 13 bases left in between. Germline V gives CDR1 SGHAT, CDR2 FQNNGV. CDR3 size: 15 residues. CDR3: CASSTRQAAYNEQFF. Here the CDR3 DNA reads TGTGCCAGCAGCACCCGACAGGCAGCCTACAATGAGCAGTTCTTC. The whole variable domain, remainder taken from reference TRBV11-2 and TRBJ2-1, is EAGVAQSPRYKIIEKRQSVAFWCNPISGHATLYWYQQILGQGPKLLIQFQNNGVVDDSQLPKDRFSAERLKGVDSTLKIQPAKLEDSAVYLCASSTRQAAYNEQFFGPGTRLTVL.

The V gene is TRBV7-2, the J gene TRBJ2-5; D may be TRBD1 or TRBD2 (5 bases each). Germline values: CDR1 SGHTA, CDR2 FQGNSA. The CDR3 runs 15 residues. Trimming took 5 bases from V and 5 from J, leaving 18 bases between them. The CDR3 loop is CASSPRDRARETQYF. DNA for the CDR3: TGTGCCAGCAGCCCACGGGACCGGGCGCGGGAGACCCAGTACTTC.